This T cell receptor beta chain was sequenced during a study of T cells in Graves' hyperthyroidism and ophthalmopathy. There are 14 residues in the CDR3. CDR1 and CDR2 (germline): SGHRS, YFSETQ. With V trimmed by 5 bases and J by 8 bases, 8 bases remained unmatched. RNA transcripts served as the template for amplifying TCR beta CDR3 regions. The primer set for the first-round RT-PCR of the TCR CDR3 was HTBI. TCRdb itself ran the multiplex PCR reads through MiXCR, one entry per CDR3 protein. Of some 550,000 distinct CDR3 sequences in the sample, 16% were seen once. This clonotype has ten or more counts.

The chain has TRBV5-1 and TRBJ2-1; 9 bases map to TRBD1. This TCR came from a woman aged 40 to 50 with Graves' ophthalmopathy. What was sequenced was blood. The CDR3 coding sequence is TGCGCCAGCAGAATAAGGACAGGGGTTCATGAGCAGTTCTTC. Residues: CASRIRTGVHEQFF. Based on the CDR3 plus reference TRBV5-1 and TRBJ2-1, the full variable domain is KAGVTQTPRYLIKTRGQQVTLSCSPISGHRSVSWYQQTPGQGLQFLFEYFSETQRNKGNFPGRFSGRQFSNSRSEMNVSTLELGDSALYLCASRIRTGVHEQFFGPGTRLTVL.